This T cell receptor (beta chain) was sequenced for a study of control samples from healthy donors and cancer patients. Profiling relied on immunoSEQ multiplex PCR, and the TCRdb table lists in-frame clones only, not all of them. The sample yields over 100,000 clones, around nine tenths seen once. Germline V gene lookup returns CDR1 LNHDA and CDR2 SQIVND (reference sequence). Trimming removed 6 bases at V and 7 bases at J, with 21 bases between. The length of the CDR3 is 16 residues. The specimen sequenced was blood. The sequence came from a woman aged 50 to 65 in good health. The genes are TRBV19 and TRBJ1-4; perhaps TRBD1 as D (6 bases). CDR3 DNA: TGTGCCAGTAGCACCCCAGGGGTCCGGACTGGTGAAAAACTGTTTTTT. Amino acids: CASSTPGVRTGEKLFF.